The 21 T cell receptor beta chains listed next were all sequenced from one sample in a study of blood T cell repertoires in COVID-19. Sequenced by immunoSEQ multiplex PCR; TCRdb stores in-frame clones only, minus some. The table has 140,000 or so clones, just under 90% seen once. The sample consisted of peripheral blood. The receptors stem from a woman aged 45-65 years with active or convalescent COVID-19.

The chain uses TRBV20-1 and TRBJ1-1; no definite D call. This CDR3 is 11 amino acids long. V dropped 4 bases and J dropped 8 bases, with 11 bases sitting between them. The V gene's germline CDR1 is DFQATT and CDR2 SNEGSKA (reference sequence). The CDR3 reads CSAIVPGEAFF. CDR3 nucleotides: TGCAGTGCTATAGTCCCGGGGGAAGCTTTCTTT.

V gene TRBV7-9 combines with J gene TRBJ1-4, with 8 positions matching TRBD1. The V gene's germline CDR1 is SEHNR and CDR2 FQNEAQ (reference sequence). This CDR3 region has 15 residues. V was pared by 2 bases and J by 5 bases, with 4 bases of the junction left unmatched. As DNA, the CDR3 is TGTGCCAGCAGCTTAAAGACAGGGGCGAATGAAAAACTGTTTTTT. Its translation: CASSLKTGANEKLFF.

The chain uses TRBV27 and TRBJ1-6; D might be TRBD1 (6 bases). Trimming stripped 5 bases from V and 10 bases from J, with 24 bases between. Per the germline V gene, CDR1 is MNHEY and CDR2 is SMNVEV (reference sequence). The CDR3 spans 17 residues. This CDR3 is CASSQGQLPRDGSPLHF. The CDR3 DNA follows: TGTGCCAGCAGTCAGGGGCAACTCCCCCGGGATGGGTCACCCCTCCACTTT.

This clone was seen a handful of times. The rearrangement joins TRBV18 to TRBJ1-4, with TRBD1 identical over 11 bases. Germline-derived CDR1 and CDR2 are KGHSH and LQKENI. V lost 4 bases to trimming and J lost 6 bases; unmatched junction nucleotides: 1. The CDR3 covers 14 residues. Here the CDR3 reads CASSRDRGYEKLFF. The DNA of the CDR3 is TGTGCCAGCTCACGGGACAGGGGGTATGAAAAACTGTTTTTT.

The CDR3 nucleotides read TGCGCCAGCAGCCCGAGCAGCGGCGCTTACAATGAGCAGTTCTTC. This codes for CASSPSSGAYNEQFF. The rearrangement links TRBV5-1 to TRBJ2-1; TRBD2 is a possible D gene (5 bases). Germline assignment: CDR1 SGHRS and CDR2 YFSETQ. The V and J ends lost 4 bases and 4 bases respectively, with 15 bases between them. CDR3 size: 15 residues.

The rearrangement links TRBV7-3 to TRBJ2-3; possible D gene TRBD1, 6 bases. Trimming removed 4 bases at V and 1 base at J, with 15 bases between. CDR1 SGHTA and CDR2 FQGTGA come from the germline V gene. This CDR3 has 16 amino acids. The chain's CDR3 is CASSSRVGGGTDTQYF. The DNA of the CDR3 is TGTGCCAGCAGCTCTCGGGTTGGGGGCGGCACAGATACGCAGTATTTT.

This chain links TRBV28 with TRBJ2-7, with 7 bases identical to TRBD2. J gave up 5 bases and V 9 bases, and 16 bases lay outside the gene matches. Germline lookup yields CDR1 MDHEN and CDR2 SYDVKM. The length of the CDR3 is 15 residues. The CDR3 DNA is TGTGCCAGTACACGGGGCGGGACTATCGTCAACGAGCAGTACTTC. Residues: CASTRGGTIVNEQYF.

The J gene is TRBJ1-2, the V gene TRBV2; perhaps TRBD1 as D (5 bases). Germline lookup yields CDR1 SNHLY and CDR2 FYNNEI. Trimming removed 3 bases from V and 2 bases from J, with 7 bases in between. CDR3 length: 13 residues. The DNA of the CDR3 is TGTGCCAGCAGTGAGAACAGGAACTATGGCTACACCTTC. Its translation is CASSENRNYGYTF.

The rearrangement links TRBV28 to TRBJ1-5, with 10 bases matching TRBD1. The CDR3 loop spans 16 amino acids. With V trimmed by 6 bases and J by 4 bases, 9 bases remained unmatched. CDR1 is MDHEN and CDR2 is SYDVKM in the germline V gene. The CDR3 bases are TGTGCCAGCAGGCTCGGACAGGGGGGGCTTAATCAGCCCCAGCATTTT. Protein product: CASRLGQGGLNQPQHF.

The chain uses TRBV15 and TRBJ2-2, with TRBD1 matching 12 bases. Germline-derived CDR1 and CDR2 are LNHNV and YYDKDF (reference sequence). The CDR3 loop spans 15 amino acids. J lost 7 bases, V lost 5 bases, and 5 bases had no gene match. The CDR3, as DNA: TGTGCCACCAGCTGGGGACAGGGGGCTATCGGGGAGCTGTTTTTT. This gives the protein CATSWGQGAIGELFF.

This chain connects TRBV6-5 to TRBJ1-2, with 9 bases aligning to TRBD1. Germline V gene data show CDR1 as MNHEY and CDR2 as SVGAGI. The CDR3 covers 14 residues. The J segment lost 4 bases and the V segment lost 8 bases, leaving 8 bases of the junction unmatched. CDR3 sequence reads: CASLDTGGSYGYTF. CDR3 nucleotides: TGTGCCAGCCTGGATACAGGGGGCAGCTATGGCTACACCTTC.

The rearrangement joins TRBV27 to TRBJ1-2, with D hard to call. The V gene's germline CDR1 is MNHEY and CDR2 SMNVEV (reference sequence). Deletions cut 6 bases from V and 4 bases from J, with 18 bases between. The CDR3 is 15 amino acids. The CDR3 sequence: CASSQFGTPSYGYTF. CDR3 nucleotides: TGTGCCAGCAGCCAATTCGGTACCCCATCCTATGGCTACACCTTC.

This chain connects TRBV11-2 to TRBJ2-3; 8 bases align to TRBD2. V was clipped by 0 bases and J by 7 bases; unmatched bases: 6. This CDR3 has 15 residues. Germline V gives CDR1 SGHAT, CDR2 FQNNGV. The CDR3 spells CASSLDLGLAYTQYF. CDR3 nucleotide sequence: TGTGCCAGCAGCTTAGATCTCGGACTAGCATATACGCAGTATTTT.

The chain has TRBV11-2 and TRBJ2-1, with 7 bases that match TRBD2. The CDR3 covers 17 residues. Germline V gene data show CDR1 as SGHAT and CDR2 as FQNNGV. V was pared by 0 bases and J by 5 bases, with 10 bases of the junction left unmatched. The CDR3 sequence is CASSLDLRTSVDNEQFF. CDR3 nucleotide sequence: TGTGCCAGCAGCTTAGATCTTAGAACTAGCGTAGACAATGAGCAGTTCTTC.

The chain recombines TRBV7-3 with TRBJ2-6; perhaps TRBD1 as D (6 bases). Per germline, CDR1 SGHTA and CDR2 FQGTGA. Trimming took off 3 bases at V and 1 base at J, with 7 bases between the two ends. The CDR3 length is 15 residues. In DNA form, the CDR3 reads TGTGCCAGCAGCTTGGGACAATCTGGGGCCAACGTCCTGACTTTC. It translates to CASSLGQSGANVLTF.

V is TRBV19 and J is TRBJ1-2; 7 nucleotides match TRBD1. Germline trimming cut 5 bases from V and 4 bases from J; bases unmatched to any gene: 7. Germline V gene lookup returns CDR1 LNHDA and CDR2 SQIVND (reference sequence). The CDR3 extends over 14 amino acids. This CDR3 is CASSLQGVGYGYTF. Written as DNA, the CDR3 is TGTGCCAGTAGTCTTCAGGGGGTAGGCTATGGCTACACCTTC.

CDR3 sequence: CASSLEGGEQYF. In nucleotides, the CDR3 is TGTGCCAGCAGCTTAGAGGGAGGGGAGCAGTACTTC. V gene TRBV7-9 combines with J gene TRBJ2-7, with 7 bases identical to TRBD2. This CDR3 is built from 12 residues. The J segment lost 7 bases and the V segment lost 1 base, leaving 1 base of the junction unmatched. Germline CDR1 SEHNR, CDR2 FQNEAQ (reference sequence).

The count of this clone is one. The gene calls are TRBV27 and TRBJ2-7, with TRBD1 matching 9 bases. The CDR3 contains 14 residues. The junction had 5 bases not matched to a gene; V was cut back by 3 bases and J by 5 bases. Germline CDR1 MNHEY, CDR2 SMNVEV (reference sequence). CDR3 sequence reads: CASSFGTGSDEQYF. Written as DNA, the CDR3 is TGTGCCAGCAGTTTCGGGACAGGGTCGGACGAGCAGTACTTC.

The chain combines TRBV5-5 with TRBJ1-5; D gene uncertain. There are 15 residues in the CDR3. Germline lookup yields CDR1 SGHKS and CDR2 YYEKEE (reference sequence). V was shortened by 4 bases and J by 0 bases, with 11 bases between the two germline ends. The CDR3 DNA sequence: TGTGCCAGCAGCAAGGGAGCCATTAGCAATCAGCCCCAGCATTTT. Amino acids: CASSKGAISNQPQHF.

This chain joins TRBV18 and TRBJ1-5; D may be TRBD1 (6 bases). The length of the CDR3 is 15 residues. CDR1 is KGHSH and CDR2 is LQKENI in the germline V gene. Trimming stripped 3 bases from V and 7 bases from J, with 16 bases between. The CDR3 loop is CASSPPGGRGQPQHF. For the CDR3, the DNA is TGTGCCAGCTCACCCCCGGGGGGGCGCGGGCAGCCCCAGCATTTT.

The V and J genes are TRBV6-1 and TRBJ2-3; 9 nucleotides line up with TRBD1. Germline values: CDR1 MNHNS, CDR2 SASEGT. CDR3 length: 13 residues. J was trimmed by 9 bases and V by 3 bases; bases with no gene match: 4. The CDR3 bases are TGTGCCAGCAGTGACGGACAGGGGCAAACGCAGTATTTT. Translated, it gives CASSDGQGQTQYF.